The 32 T cell receptor beta chains reported below all come from one sample, sequenced in a study of T cells in women clearing cervical HPV infection. Data came from immunoSEQ multiplex PCR; TCRdb stores just in-frame clones and leaves some out. Recorded here are approximately 12,000 clones; the top ten clones represent 10%. Material: blood buffy coat. The receptors were gathered from a woman between 18 and 75 years old with a cervical HPV16 infection that either progressed to CIN3+ or cleared (not recorded which).

About this clone: The read falls 3 residues short of the CDR3 end, and the missing part is taken from the germline J gene. The chain combines TRBV7-6 with TRBJ2-5; D may be TRBD2 (5 bases). CDR3 length: 16 amino acids. V lost 1 base to trimming and J lost 0 bases, with 12 bases between them. Per germline, CDR1 SGHVS and CDR2 FNYEAQ. The CDR3 loop is CASSLGGLPNQETQYF. CDR3 DNA (partial): TGTGCCAGCAGCTTAGGAGGGCTCCCAAACCAAGAGACC.

To note about this clone: The DNA ends 3 residues before the CDR3 does, and the rest of the CDR3 is filled in from the germline J gene. The chain combines TRBV5-1 with TRBJ1-2; 9 positions match TRBD1. Germline values: CDR1 SGHRS, CDR2 YFSETQ. CDR3 size: 16 residues. This CDR3 is CASSLTMGQGTDTYTF. The DNA read from the CDR3 is TGCGCCAGCAGCTTGACCATGGGACAGGGTACAGATACC.

A word on this clone: The missing CDR3 end, 3 residues past where the read stops, is filled in from the germline J gene. V is TRBV6-1 and J is TRBJ1-6; D is undetermined. Germline V lookup: CDR1 MNHNS, CDR2 SASEGT. This CDR3 has 14 residues. V lost 1 base, J lost 9 bases, and 10 bases lay in between. Here the CDR3 reads CASSEGVQASPLHF. The sequenced part of the CDR3 DNA is TGTGCCAGCAGTGAAGGGGTGCAGGCTTCACCC.

The CDR3 here is CASSLETDTQYF. The sequenced part of the CDR3 DNA is TGTGCCAGCAGTCTAGAAACAGATACG. The chain employs TRBV2 and TRBJ2-3; no clear D. The read finishes 3 residues shy of the CDR3 end, and the germline J gene is used to complete it. V was shortened by 5 bases and J by 3 bases, with 6 bases between the two germline ends. Germline V lookup: CDR1 SNHLY, CDR2 FYNNEI. This CDR3 comprises 12 residues.

Partial CDR3 DNA: TGTGCCATCAGTGAAGGGACAGGGGACTTAACTAATGAAAAA. Translation gives CAISEGTGDLTNEK. From start to end, the CDR3 is CAISEGTGDLTNEKLFF. The V gene is TRBV10-3, the J gene TRBJ1-4; TRBD1 agrees at 10 bases. The read terminates 3 residues before the CDR3 end, so the remaining end is supplied by the germline J gene. Per germline, CDR1 ENHRY and CDR2 SYGVKD. The CDR3 runs to 17 residues. Germline trimming cut 3 bases from V and 1 base from J; bases unmatched to any gene: 5.

With regard to this clone: The read ends 3 residues shy of where the CDR3 ends; the end is completed using the germline J gene. The chain employs TRBV7-6 and TRBJ2-2; D not resolved. The CDR3 contains 17 residues. From germline, CDR1 is SGHVS and CDR2 FNYEAQ. The CDR3 region is CASSLARVPTYNSPLFF. The CDR3 DNA, read in part, is TGTGCCAGCAGCTTAGCGAGAGTCCCCACCTATAATTCACCG.

In the case of this clone: The CDR3 is cut off 3 residues early in the read; its end comes from the germline J gene. The chain carries TRBV20-1 and TRBJ2-4; D unclear. The CDR3 runs to 15 residues. Germline CDR1 is DFQATT and CDR2 is SNEGSKA (reference sequence). Trimming took off 0 bases at V and 0 bases at J, with 9 bases between the two ends. CDR3 amino acids: CSARELLGAKNIQYF. CDR3 DNA, as far as it was read: TGCAGTGCTAGAGAGTTGCTAGGAGCCAAAAACATT.

Worth noting for this clone: The germline gene is not matched at one end of the junction; a read error may be the cause. The read ends 3 residues shy of where the CDR3 ends; the end is completed using the germline J gene. The chain carries TRBV4-2 and TRBJ2-3; a possible D gene is TRBD1 (6 bases). Germline V lookup: CDR1 LGHNA, CDR2 YNFKEQ. The CDR3 is made up of 15 amino acids. The covered CDR3 bases are TGCGCCAGCAGCCACCTAACAGGGTTCACAGATACG. Translation gives CASSHLTGFTDT. The full CDR3 protein reads CASSHLTGFTDTQYF.

Comment on this clone: The CDR3 end is not reached by the read, which stops 3 residues before it; the germline J gene fills it in. The rearrangement links TRBV5-6 to TRBJ2-2; tentatively, D is TRBD1 or TRBD2 (5 bases each). The V and J ends lost 6 bases and 6 bases respectively, with 12 bases between them. Germline V gene sequence: CDR1 SGHDT, CDR2 YYEEEE. The CDR3 has 13 amino acids. The CDR3 spells CASTPQGAGELFF. The covered CDR3 bases are TGTGCCAGCACCCCCCAGGGAGCCGGGGAG. The entire variable domain, with the rest obtained from reference TRBV5-6 and TRBJ2-2, is as follows: DAGVTQSPTHLIKTRGQQVTLRCSPKSGHDTVSWYQQALGQGPQFIFQYYEEEERQRGNFPDRFSGHQFPNYSSELNVNALLLGDSALYLCASTPQGAGELFFGEGSRLTVL.

Concerning this clone: Read sequence stops 3 residues before the CDR3 end, and the germline J gene provides the missing end. The chain uses TRBV10-2 and TRBJ2-3; tentative D call: TRBD2 (5 bases). CDR3 length: 14 residues. V lost 6 bases to trimming and J lost 4 bases, with 14 bases between them. In germline, CDR1 is WSHSY, CDR2 SAAADI. CDR3 bases read: TGCGCCAGCAGGGACTTCACTAGTGCAGATACG. Its translation: CASRDFTSADT. The full-length CDR3 reads as CASRDFTSADTQYF.

About this clone itself: Read coverage stops 3 residues before the CDR3 terminus; the germline J gene supplies the remainder. The chain links TRBV19 to TRBJ1-6; 12 bases are shared with TRBD1. Germline V gene data show CDR1 as LNHDA and CDR2 as SQIVND (reference sequence). The CDR3 spans 15 residues. Trimming cost V 6 bases and J 8 bases; bases outside gene matches: 5. CDR3 sequence reads: CASSGTGGGHSPLHF. The DNA read from the CDR3 is TGTGCCAGTAGCGGGACAGGGGGCGGTCATTCACCC.

Points on this clone: The missing CDR3 end, 3 residues past where the read stops, is filled in from the germline J gene. The genes are TRBV20-1 and TRBJ2-7; 7 nucleotides match TRBD1. CDR3 length equals 18 residues. CDR1 DFQATT and CDR2 SNEGSKA come from the germline V gene (reference sequence). The junction had 14 bases not matched to a gene; V was cut back by 0 bases and J by 0 bases. The CDR3 reads CSARDEVPGTAFSYEQYF. CDR3 DNA, as far as it was read: TGCAGTGCTAGAGATGAGGTGCCCGGGACAGCTTTCTCCTACGAG.

Notes on this clone: Sequencing ends 3 residues short of the CDR3 end; the germline J gene provides the rest. The genes are TRBV30 and TRBJ2-1, with a weak D call TRBD1 (5 bases). This CDR3 is built from 13 residues. Germline CDR1 is GTSNPN and CDR2 is SVGIG (reference sequence). V was pared by 4 bases and J by 2 bases, with 9 bases between. CDR3 bases read: TGTGCCTGGAAGGGGTACACCTACAATGAG. It codes for CAWKGYTYNE. In full, the CDR3 is CAWKGYTYNEQFF. The full variable domain, in which reference TRBV30 and TRBJ2-1 provide the parts outside the CDR3, is SQTIHQWPATLVQPVGSPLSLECTVEGTSNPNLYWYRQAAGRGLQLLFYSVGIGQISSEVPQNLSASRPQDRQFILSSKKLLLSDSGFYLCAWKGYTYNEQFFGPGTRLTVL.

According to its frequency, this clone is large (0.1 to 1%). The sequenced fragment ends 3 residues before the CDR3 boundary, so the rest is inferred from the germline J gene. This sequence joins TRBV10-3 and TRBJ2-3; TRBD2 matches at 7 bases. The V segment lost 4 bases and the J segment 2 bases; nucleotides outside the gene matches: 3. The germline CDR1 and CDR2 sequences are ENHRY and SYGVKD. The CDR3 has 14 amino acids. The part of the CDR3 DNA that was read is TGTGCCATCAGTGCTAGCGGACACACAGATACG. It codes for CAISASGHTDT. The CDR3 as a whole reads CAISASGHTDTQYF.

Concerning this clone itself: The read terminates 3 residues before the CDR3 end, so the remaining end is supplied by the germline J gene. The chain links TRBV19 to TRBJ2-3, with D perhaps being TRBD1 or TRBD2 (6 bases each). Germline-derived CDR1 and CDR2 are LNHDA and SQIVND (reference sequence). The CDR3 contains 16 residues. CDR3 loop: CASSLSSRGGRETQYF. CDR3 DNA, as far as it was read: TGTGCCAGTAGTCTCTCCAGCAGGGGAGGCCGAGAGACG.

As concerns this clone: The CDR3 end lies 3 residues beyond the end of the read and is filled in from the germline J gene. The chain couples TRBV12-3 or TRBV12-4 to TRBJ2-1; 9 nucleotides agree with TRBD2. The CDR3 contains 17 residues. V lost 2 bases, J lost 5 bases, and 10 bases stayed unmatched. CDR3 bases read: TGTGCCAGCAGTTTAAGTTCGCAGCGGGGGGTTAACAATGAG. Its translation: CASSLSSQRGVNNE. The complete CDR3 sequence is CASSLSSQRGVNNEQFF.

To note about this clone: The DNA ends 3 residues before the CDR3 does, and the rest of the CDR3 is filled in from the germline J gene. This sequence joins TRBV14 and TRBJ1-2; 7 nucleotides align to TRBD1. The CDR3 is made up of 12 amino acids. In germline, CDR1 is SGHDN, CDR2 FVKESK. The CDR3 region is CASSLNRGGYTF. The CDR3 DNA, read in part, is TGTGCCAGCAGCCTGAACAGGGGAGGC.

On this clone: The DNA ends 3 residues before the CDR3 does, and the rest of the CDR3 is filled in from the germline J gene. The chain employs TRBV4-1 and TRBJ2-7, with D unresolved. The V gene's germline CDR1 is MGHRA and CDR2 YSYEKL. The V end lost 0 bases, the J end lost 3 bases, and 3 bases lay between the germline ends. This CDR3 has 12 residues. The CDR3 sequence: CASSQDNYEQYF. CDR3 DNA, as far as it was read: TGCGCCAGCAGCCAAGACAACTACGAG.

The CDR3 bases that were read are TGTGCCAGCTCCGGACAGGGAGAAGATTCTAGCACAGATACG. Encoded protein: CASSGQGEDSSTDT. The whole CDR3 is CASSGQGEDSSTDTQYF. The chain carries TRBV6-2 or TRBV6-3 and TRBJ2-3, with 8 bases aligning to TRBD1. The CDR3 extends 3 residues past the end of the read, so its final part is completed from the germline J gene. V lost 8 bases, J lost 0 bases, and 13 bases stayed unmatched. This CDR3 region has 17 residues. Germline loops: CDR1 MNHEY, CDR2 SVGEGT.

As for this clone: Read coverage stops 3 residues before the CDR3 terminus; the germline J gene supplies the remainder. The chain uses TRBV7-9 and TRBJ2-7, with D perhaps TRBD2 (5 bases). The CDR3 length is 14 residues. The V and J ends lost 3 bases and 3 bases respectively, with 12 bases between them. Germline CDR1 and CDR2: SEHNR and FQNEAQ (reference sequence). This chain's CDR3 is CASSFPSSSYEQYF. The CDR3 bases that were read are TGTGCCAGCAGCTTCCCTAGCTCTAGCTACGAG.

This clone is called medium-sized based on its frequency. The read gets to within 3 residues of the CDR3 end, and the germline J gene fills in the rest. J is TRBJ1-6 and V is TRBV19; the D is unclear. This CDR3 comprises 12 residues. V was trimmed by 7 bases and J by 8 bases, leaving 9 bases between them. Germline values: CDR1 LNHDA, CDR2 SQIVND (reference sequence). This CDR3 is CASNGFDSPLHF. The CDR3 bases that were read are TGTGCCAGTAACGGGTTCGATTCACCC.

This clone is labeled medium-sized (0.01 to 0.1%) based on frequency. The read terminates 3 residues before the CDR3 end, so the remaining end is supplied by the germline J gene. The chain links TRBV29-1 to TRBJ2-2; no clear D gene. V dropped 2 bases and J dropped 0 bases, with 7 bases sitting between them. The CDR3 has 14 residues. CDR1 and CDR2 (germline): SQVTM, ANQGSEA. This CDR3 is CSVERPTNTGELFF. CDR3 bases read: TGCAGCGTTGAAAGGCCGACGAACACCGGGGAG.

Considering frequency, this clone is medium-sized. The read ends 3 residues shy of where the CDR3 ends; the end is completed using the germline J gene. The rearrangement links TRBV6-4 to TRBJ2-4, with TRBD1 matching over 7 bases. The junction had 17 bases not matched to a gene; V was cut back by 2 bases and J by 4 bases. Germline V lookup: CDR1 MRHNA, CDR2 SNTAGT. The CDR3 is made up of 19 amino acids. CDR3 bases read: TGTGCCAGCAGTGACGCAATCACTTGGGGACAGCTAAGAAAAAACATT. It is translated as CASSDAITWGQLRKNI. The entire CDR3 protein is CASSDAITWGQLRKNIQYF.

Regarding this clone: The read terminates 3 residues before the CDR3 end, so the remaining end is supplied by the germline J gene. This sequence joins TRBV18 and TRBJ2-1, with 9 bases matching TRBD2. Trimming removed 3 bases from V and 8 bases from J; junction bases left unmatched: 14. Germline CDR1 KGHSH, CDR2 LQKENI. The CDR3 has 17 amino acids. Partial CDR3 DNA: TGTGCCAGCTCACCTGAGGGCGGGGGGGCTGCGGGCGATGAG. It specifies CASSPEGGGAAGDE. The full CDR3 protein is CASSPEGGGAAGDEQFF.

On this clone: The read finishes 3 residues shy of the CDR3 end, and the germline J gene is used to complete it. The J gene is TRBJ1-5, the V gene TRBV30; 8 bases match TRBD1. V trimming: 3 bases; J trimming: 7 bases; junction bases outside the gene matches: 11. This CDR3 has 15 amino acids. Germline CDR1 GTSNPN, CDR2 SVGIG (reference sequence). CDR3: CAWRIGGTGGQPQHF. The DNA read from the CDR3 is TGTGCCTGGAGGATAGGGGGGACAGGCGGACAGCCC.

This clone ranks as medium-sized (0.01 to 0.1%) in terms of frequency. The read terminates 3 residues ahead of where the CDR3 ends, so the germline J gene completes it. The rearrangement joins TRBV19 to TRBJ2-2, with 8 bases matching TRBD2. Trimming cost V 0 bases and J 6 bases; bases outside gene matches: 9. The CDR3 extends over 17 amino acids. Germline V gives CDR1 LNHDA, CDR2 SQIVND (reference sequence). The DNA read from the CDR3 is TGTGCCAGTAGTATAGAAGAGGGACTAGGGCACGCCGGGGAG. It codes for CASSIEEGLGHAGE. The CDR3 as a whole reads CASSIEEGLGHAGELFF.

By frequency, this clone registers medium-sized. With the read ending 3 residues before the CDR3 end, the germline J gene is used to fill in that end. The chain joins TRBV6-2 or TRBV6-3 to TRBJ2-7; 7 positions agree with TRBD1. CDR1 and CDR2 from the germline V gene are MNHEY and SVGEGT. The CDR3 is 14 residues long. V trimming: 8 bases; J trimming: 1 base; junction bases outside the gene matches: 8. CDR3 amino acids: CASFQSGQSYEQYF. The DNA read from the CDR3 is TGTGCCAGCTTTCAATCGGGACAGTCCTACGAG.

This clone shows up as medium-sized by frequency. The CDR3 end falls 3 residues outside the read, so it is completed with the germline J gene. The chain links TRBV5-1 to TRBJ2-5; TRBD1 agrees at 10 bases. The J segment lost 3 bases and the V segment lost 0 bases, leaving 2 bases of the junction unmatched. CDR1 is SGHRS and CDR2 is YFSETQ in the germline V gene. The CDR3 runs to 15 residues. The covered CDR3 bases are TGCGCCAGCAGCTTGGAGGGACAGGGGAAAGAGACC. It is translated as CASSLEGQGKET. The whole CDR3 region reads CASSLEGQGKETQYF.

Points on this clone: The sequence runs out 3 residues before the end of the CDR3; the remainder is reconstructed from the germline J gene. J is TRBJ1-1 and V is TRBV7-8, with TRBD1 matching 8 bases. Germline CDR1 is SGHVS and CDR2 is FQNEAQ. The length of the CDR3 is 15 residues. The ends lost 8 bases at V and 2 bases at J; junction bases unmatched: 10. The chain's CDR3 is CASSPTTGVNTEAFF. The CDR3 bases that were read are TGTGCCAGCTCTCCGACGACAGGGGTAAACACTGAA. The full variable domain, completed using reference TRBV7-8 and TRBJ1-1, is GAGVSQSPRYKVAKRGQDVALRCDPISGHVSLFWYQQALGQGPEFLTYFQNEAQLDKSGLPSDRFFAERPEGSVSTLKIQRTQQEDSAVYLCASSPTTGVNTEAFFGQGTRLTVV.

With regard to this clone: Read coverage stops 3 residues before the CDR3 terminus; the germline J gene supplies the remainder. The chain carries TRBV6-1 and TRBJ2-2; weak D call: TRBD2 (5 bases). Germline V CDR1 and CDR2: MNHNS, SASEGT. CDR3 length: 14 residues. The CDR3 region is CASSDRGFNEKLFF. The CDR3 bases that were read are TGTGCCAGCAGTGACCGGGGATTTAATGAAAAG.

With respect to this clone: Read sequence stops 3 residues before the CDR3 end, and the germline J gene provides the missing end. The chain employs TRBV7-9 and TRBJ1-2, with TRBD1 as a possible D gene (6 bases). This CDR3 spans 13 amino acids. Germline CDR1 reads SEHNR; CDR2 reads FQNEAQ (reference sequence). V lost 5 bases and J 2 bases, leaving 9 bases between the germline ends. The CDR3 reads CASSRGQNYGYTF. The CDR3 bases that were read are TGTGCCAGCAGCCGCGGACAGAACTATGGC. Supplemented by reference TRBV7-9 and TRBJ1-2, the full variable domain reads DTGVSQNPRHKITKRGQNVTFRCDPISEHNRLYWYRQTLGQGPEFLTYFQNEAQLEKSRLLSDRFSAERPKGSFSTLEIQRTEQGDSAMYLCASSRGQNYGYTFGSGTRLTVV.

Worth noting for this clone: The observed sequence ends 3 residues before the CDR3 terminus, with the missing tail filled in from the germline J gene. This chain joins TRBV7-2 and TRBJ2-7, with D perhaps matching TRBD1 (6 bases). The CDR3 contains 14 residues. V was clipped by 5 bases and J by 4 bases, with 15 bases between them. The V gene's germline CDR1 is SGHTA and CDR2 FQGNSA. CDR3: CASSLEGGAYEQYF. Incomplete CDR3 DNA: TGTGCCAGCAGCCTGGAAGGGGGAGCTTACGAG.